This T cell receptor beta chain derives from a study of human thymus T cells. The method was immunoSEQ multiplex PCR; TCRdb's version includes in-frame clones alone and lacks a portion of them. Among some 120,000 clones listed, approximately 96% were seen once. Whole-study results and caveats: Related studies found that unrelated individuals share highly overlapping thymic repertoires. It looked as if thymic and blood repertoires used V and J genes in a biased way.

Comment on this clone: Its antigen is still unknown.

Resections were taken during corrective heart surgery, and the thymus tissue came from these. Immunologically healthy infants in Finland undergoing congenital heart defect surgery were the donors. The TCR was taken from a boy under two years old with a congenital heart defect but otherwise immunologically healthy. The sequencing input was thymus tissue.

CDR3 sequence reads: CASSFRGAANEKLFF. The CDR3 nucleotides are TGCGCCAGCAGCTTTCGGGGGGCGGCTAATGAAAAACTGTTTTTT. This chain links TRBV5-1 with TRBJ1-4; a possible D gene is TRBD1 (6 bases). The V gene lost 2 bases and the J gene lost 3 bases, with 11 bases spanning the gap. The CDR3 length is 15 residues. Germline CDR1 SGHRS, CDR2 YFSETQ.